This is a list of T cell receptor beta chains from one sample in a study of OX40 agonist ivuxolimab in advanced cancers. TCRdb keeps only in-frame clones here, not all; method: immunoSEQ multiplex PCR. The data contain just over 60,000 clones, roughly nine tenths of them seen just once; the ten biggest clones take up approximately 0.64%. The source material was CD4+ or CD8+ T cells sorted from blood, sampled in a trial of the OX40 agonist ivuxolimab. The receptors shown here come from an adult with an advanced solid tumor such as melanoma, head and neck, liver or kidney cancer. Each CDR3 is given with its conserved first and last residue. The D gene is left open where the match is weak. Expanded clones get a size class; other rows say once, few or many, or leave the size out.

j_call v_call clone_size d_call cdr3_aa cdr3_nt
TRBJ1-5 TRBV5-5 . . CASSLVGDQPQHF TGTGCCAGCAGCTTGGTTGGGGATCAGCCCCAGCATTTT
TRBJ1-2 TRBV11-2 . . CASSLGRGTNYGYTF TGTGCCAGCAGCTTAGGGAGAGGAACAAACTATGGCTACACCTTC
TRBJ2-7 TRBV2 . TRBD2 CASSPGLAGGEQYF TGTGCCAGCAGTCCGGGACTAGCTGGAGGCGAGCAGTACTTC
TRBJ1-2 TRBV5-5 . . CASSEGGGYGYTF TGTGCCAGCAGTGAAGGAGGGGGTTATGGCTACACCTTC
TRBJ1-1 TRBV30 . TRBD1 CAFLPGQGLNTEAFF TGTGCCTTTCTCCCGGGACAGGGGTTGAACACTGAAGCTTTCTTT
TRBJ1-6 TRBV6-1 . . CASSEVGAYNSPLHF TGTGCCAGCAGTGAAGTTGGGGCCTATAATTCACCCCTCCACTTT
TRBJ1-4 TRBV7-3 once . CASSLMGLVEKLFF TGTGCCAGCAGCTTAATGGGGTTGGTCGAAAAACTGTTTTTT
TRBJ2-7 TRBV11-2 . . CASSEGPEQYF TGTGCCAGCAGCGAAGGACCCGAGCAGTACTTC
TRBJ2-1 TRBV5-1 few TRBD2 CASSLEGGRASEQFF TGCGCCAGCAGCTTGGAGGGCGGGAGGGCCAGTGAGCAGTTCTTC
TRBJ2-3 TRBV5-5 . TRBD2 CASSLLAGGMDTQYF TGTGCCAGCAGCTTGCTAGCGGGGGGGATGGATACGCAGTATTTT
TRBJ2-7 TRBV6-1 . TRBD2 CASSDRTSGGSSYEQYF TGTGCCAGCAGTGACCGGACTAGCGGGGGGAGCTCCTACGAGCAGTACTTC
TRBJ2-3 TRBV6-5 once TRBD2 CASSYGLAASTDTQYF TGTGCCAGCAGTTACGGACTAGCAGCTAGCACAGATACGCAGTATTTT
TRBJ1-1 TRBV29-1 . . CSSDRLNTEAFF TGCAGCTCCGATCGTCTGAACACTGAAGCTTTCTTT
TRBJ2-5 TRBV6-6 once . CASSPKETQYF TGTGCCAGCAGCCCTAAAGAGACCCAGTACTTC
TRBJ2-1 TRBV7-2 . . CASSFAAAYNEQFF TGTGCCAGCAGCTTCGCGGCTGCCTACAATGAGCAGTTCTTC
TRBJ2-7 TRBV6-1 . . CASSVLQGIKYEQYF TGTGCCAGCAGTGTTCTACAGGGTATAAAGTACGAGCAGTACTTC
TRBJ2-5 TRBV5-6 . TRBD2 CASSLLISGSPRQETQYF TGTGCCAGCAGCTTGTTAATTAGCGGGAGTCCTCGCCAAGAGACCCAGTACTTC
TRBJ2-5 TRBV11-1 few TRBD2 CASAAGGPGETQYF TGTGCCAGCGCAGCGGGAGGGCCCGGGGAGACCCAGTACTTC
TRBJ1-4 TRBV7-9 few TRBD1 CASSPGQLTEKLFF TGTGCCAGCAGCCCGGGACAGCTAACTGAAAAACTGTTTTTT
TRBJ2-5 TRBV5-1 . . CASSPGTGGETQYF TGCGCCAGCAGCCCGGGGACTGGCGGGGAGACCCAGTACTTC
TRBJ1-4 TRBV6-1 . TRBD1 CATRRDSYEKLFF TGTGCCACCCGCCGGGACAGCTATGAAAAACTGTTTTTT
TRBJ2-7 TRBV7-9 . . CASSFNRDVSYEQYF TGTGCCAGCAGCTTTAATAGGGACGTTTCCTACGAGCAGTACTTC
TRBJ2-5 TRBV5-1 . . CASSLTGSQETQYF TGCGCCAGCAGCTTGACAGGTAGTCAAGAGACCCAGTACTTC
TRBJ1-5 TRBV19 . TRBD1 CASSMGDRGLYQPQHF TGTGCCAGTAGTATGGGGGACAGGGGGCTATATCAGCCCCAGCATTTT
TRBJ2-1 TRBV7-6 . . CASSDTQGPQFF TGTGCCAGCAGCGACACACAGGGCCCACAGTTCTTC
TRBJ1-2 TRBV4-2 . . CASSLEGQTNYGYTF TGTGCCAGCAGCTTGGAGGGACAAACTAACTATGGCTACACCTTC
TRBJ1-6 TRBV30 . . CAWRGNDQGPSPLHF TGTGCCTGGAGGGGTAATGACCAAGGCCCTTCACCCCTCCACTTT
TRBJ2-3 TRBV11-3 . . CASSLGLGGGTDTQYF TGTGCCAGCAGCTTAGGCTTGGGAGGCGGCACAGATACGCAGTATTTT
TRBJ2-5 TRBV29-1 . TRBD2 CSTKSSGGPRETQYF TGCAGCACGAAATCCTCGGGGGGGCCGCGGGAGACCCAGTACTTC
TRBJ2-1 TRBV18 . . CASSPPSGPVINEQFF TGTGCCAGCTCACCACCTTCGGGACCGGTGATCAATGAGCAGTTCTTC
TRBJ1-2 TRBV29-1 . TRBD1 CSGGQGEGYGYTF TGCAGCGGAGGACAGGGGGAGGGATATGGCTACACCTTC
TRBJ1-5 TRBV5-5 . TRBD1 CASSLGQGASNQPQHF TGTGCCAGCAGCTTGGGACAGGGGGCGAGCAATCAGCCCCAGCATTTT
TRBJ2-1 TRBV19 . TRBD2 CASSISGARDNEQFF TGTGCCAGTAGTATAAGCGGGGCCCGGGACAATGAGCAGTTCTTC
TRBJ1-3 TRBV11-3 once . CASSLGRRVTGNTIYF TGTGCCAGCAGCTTAGGCCGGAGGGTTACGGGAAACACCATATATTTT
TRBJ1-2 TRBV6-4 . TRBD1 CASSVETGANYGYTF TGTGCCAGCAGTGTTGAGACAGGGGCGAACTATGGCTACACCTTC
TRBJ1-5 TRBV6-5 . TRBD1 CASRGVGGGQPQHF TGTGCCAGCAGAGGGGTAGGGGGCGGTCAGCCCCAGCATTTT
TRBJ2-7 TRBV2 . . CASSRVGEQYF TGTGCCAGCAGCAGGGTGGGCGAGCAGTACTTC
TRBJ2-1 TRBV2 . . CASTFSPGEQFF TGTGCCAGCACTTTTAGCCCCGGTGAGCAGTTCTTC
TRBJ2-2 TRBV27 . TRBD2 CASSLSGGAHTGELFF TGTGCCAGCAGCCTAAGCGGGGGGGCTCACACCGGGGAGCTGTTTTTT
TRBJ1-1 TRBV9 few TRBD1 CASSVGQSMNTEAFF TGTGCCAGCAGCGTGGGACAGAGCATGAACACTGAAGCTTTCTTT
TRBJ2-7 TRBV5-1 . TRBD2 CASSWGLAGTVSYEQYF TGCGCCAGCAGCTGGGGACTAGCGGGAACCGTTTCCTACGAGCAGTACTTC
TRBJ1-2 TRBV12-2 . . CASRLIPRQQRHYGYTF TGTGCAAGTCGCTTAATCCCCAGACAGCAGCGCCACTATGGCTACACCTTC
TRBJ2-3 TRBV30 . TRBD2 CAWSVLGTSGGTDTQYF TGTGCCTGGAGTGTACTGGGGACTAGCGGGGGCACAGATACGCAGTATTTT
TRBJ2-5 TRBV5-6 . TRBD2 CASSLVSGGGDQETQYF TGTGCCAGCAGCTTGGTATCGGGCGGGGGGGATCAAGAGACCCAGTACTTC
TRBJ1-3 TRBV30 . . CAWSIISGNTIYF TGTGCCTGGAGCATAATCTCTGGAAACACCATATATTTT
TRBJ2-2 TRBV6-1 . TRBD1 CASQGAGELFF TGTGCCAGCCAGGGGGCAGGGGAGCTGTTTTTT
TRBJ2-4 TRBV6-1 . . CASPGPDPPNIQYF TGTGCCAGCCCGGGACCAGACCCTCCAAACATTCAGTACTTC
TRBJ2-1 TRBV11-3 . . CASRSYNEQFF TGTGCCAGCAGATCCTACAATGAGCAGTTCTTC
TRBJ2-1 TRBV27 . . CASSLSGVGVTEQFF TGTGCCAGCAGTTTATCAGGCGTCGGTGTTACTGAGCAGTTCTTC
TRBJ1-2 TRBV29-1 . . CSVVVNYGYTF TGCAGCGTTGTGGTTAACTATGGCTACACCTTC
TRBJ2-3 TRBV5-1 . TRBD2 CASSMAGTSGTRRSQYF TGCGCCAGCAGCATGGCCGGGACTAGCGGGACCCGACGGTCGCAGTATTTT
TRBJ2-7 TRBV6-5 . TRBD1 CASSSGQGADEQYF TGTGCCAGCAGTTCAGGACAGGGGGCAGACGAGCAGTACTTC
TRBJ1-5 TRBV28 . . CASILVGGRNQPQHF TGTGCCAGCATTCTGGTTGGGGGACGCAATCAGCCCCAGCATTTT